These 17 T cell receptor beta chains were sequenced from one sample in a study of T-cell memory formation after mild COVID-19. TCRdb fed the 5' RACE reads into MiXCR, producing one record per CDR3 protein. The sample contains approximately 560,000 distinct CDR3 sequences, roughly 17% of which appear only once. The sample was PBMCs or a T cell subset sorted from them (not recorded which). The receptors here all came from an adult woman who had mild COVID-19 (a few samples of this study predate the infection). Cell type and time point are not known.

V is TRBV5-1 and J is TRBJ2-6; D is unclear. Trimming pared 0 bases from V and 1 base from J, leaving 8 bases between. The CDR3 length is 16 residues. Germline V gene lookup returns CDR1 SGHRS and CDR2 YFSETQ. CDR3 sequence (DNA): TGCGCCAGCAGCTTGGAAAGGGATTCTGGGGCCAACGTCCTGACTTTC. It specifies CASSLERDSGANVLTF.

On this clonotype itself: One end of the junction is discordant with germline, which a read error may explain. The chain is built from TRBV11-2 and TRBJ2-5; either TRBD1 or TRBD2 may fit D (5 bases each). Germline V gene lookup returns CDR1 SGHAT and CDR2 FQNNGV. The CDR3 runs to 15 residues. The CDR3 sequence: CASSSTGRSQETQYF. CDR3 DNA: TGTGCCAGCAGCAGCACGGGACGGTCACAAGAGACACAGTACTTC.

The CDR3 loop is CASSLGRGSSPLHF. The CDR3 region has the DNA TGTGCCAGCAGTTTAGGACGGGGATCTTCACCCCTCCACTTT. V and J are TRBV27 and TRBJ1-6; D is unclear. This CDR3 is 14 amino acids long. V was clipped by 2 bases and J by 9 bases, with 11 bases between them. Germline values: CDR1 MNHEY, CDR2 SMNVEV (reference sequence).

The rearrangement uses TRBV29-1 and TRBJ2-7; unclear D gene. Germline lookup yields CDR1 SQVTM and CDR2 ANQGSEA. The CDR3 extends over 13 amino acids. Trimming left V 3 bases short and J 0 bases short, with 9 bases between. CDR3 sequence reads: CSVDTEASYEQYF. As DNA, the CDR3 is TGCAGCGTTGACACAGAAGCCTCCTACGAGCAGTACTTC.

This chain joins TRBV15 and TRBJ2-2; the D gene is possibly TRBD2 (5 bases). The CDR3 is made up of 15 amino acids. Germline values: CDR1 LNHNV, CDR2 YYDKDF (reference sequence). V was pared by 5 bases and J by 7 bases, with 17 bases between. CDR3 loop: CATSQPWEIDGELFF. As DNA, the CDR3 is TGTGCCACCAGCCAGCCCTGGGAGATCGACGGGGAGCTGTTTTTT.

This chain links TRBV27 with TRBJ2-7, with TRBD1 matching 8 bases. The germline gives CDR1 MNHEY, CDR2 SMNVEV (reference sequence). The ends lost 10 bases at V and 2 bases at J; junction bases unmatched: 13. The CDR3 extends over 15 amino acids. CDR3 protein: CAIASTGTGPYEQYF. CDR3 bases: TGTGCCATCGCCTCTACCGGGACAGGCCCCTACGAGCAGTACTTC.

Only a few counts were recorded for this clonotype. V gene TRBV3-1 combines with J gene TRBJ2-7; 8 bases line up with TRBD1. The V gene end was trimmed by 4 bases and the J gene end by 3 bases; junction bases not matched to a gene: 5. Germline V gene lookup returns CDR1 LGHDT and CDR2 YNNKEL (reference sequence). The CDR3 loop spans 14 amino acids. In DNA, the CDR3 is TGTGCCAGCAGCCCAGACAGGGGAGTCTACGAGCAGTACTTC. Translation: CASSPDRGVYEQYF.

In its sample, this clonotype was seen a few times. V and J are TRBV25-1 and TRBJ2-3, with D perhaps TRBD2 (6 bases). The CDR3 totals 15 residues. With 3 bases removed from V and 2 bases from J, the gap between germline ends came to 12 bases. Per the germline V gene, CDR1 is MGHDK and CDR2 is SYGVNS. CDR3 coding DNA: TGTGCCAGCAGTGACGCGGGGACCTTCACAGATACGCAGTATTTT. Encoded protein: CASSDAGTFTDTQYF.

This clonotype was observed at least ten times. The chain employs TRBV12-3 or TRBV12-4 and TRBJ1-6; D is unclear. CDR3 length equals 13 residues. V lost 5 bases, J lost 14 bases, and 16 bases lay in between. The CDR3 DNA reads TGTGCCAGCAGTATGACACGTCGTATGGCCCTCCACTTT. This codes for CASSMTRRMALHF.

This clonotype was seen a few times. This chain connects TRBV6-1 to TRBJ2-7; TRBD1 aligns across 7 bases. With 4 bases clipped from V and 3 bases from J, the junction kept 3 bases outside the gene matches. CDR1 is MNHNS, CDR2 SASEGT, per germline. This CDR3 is 13 amino acids long. The CDR3 DNA is TGTGCCAGCAGTGGAAGGGGGCTCTACGAGCAGTACTTC. Translation: CASSGRGLYEQYF.

The chain is built from TRBV6-5 and TRBJ1-4, with 7 bases matching TRBD1. The CDR3 is 17 amino acids. The germline V gene encodes CDR1 MNHEY and CDR2 SVGAGI. Trimming took 4 bases from V and 2 from J; bases not matched to a gene: 10. CDR3 nucleotides: TGTGCCAGCAGTTCTCGACCTCCGGGACAGACTAATGAAAAACTGTTTTTT. Translated, it gives CASSSRPPGQTNEKLFF.

This clonotype occurred a few times. The J gene is TRBJ2-1, the V gene TRBV30; TRBD2 matches at 9 bases. CDR1 GTSNPN and CDR2 SVGIG come from the germline V gene (reference sequence). Trimming at V came to 0 bases and at J to 0 bases, leaving 3 bases not matched to a gene. The CDR3 runs to 16 residues. This CDR3 is CAWSVNSGGSYNEQFF. CDR3 sequence (DNA): TGTGCCTGGAGTGTGAATAGCGGGGGCTCCTACAATGAGCAGTTCTTC.

J is TRBJ1-1 and V is TRBV25-1; a possible D gene is TRBD1 (5 bases). This CDR3 contains 15 residues. The V end lost 6 bases, the J end lost 4 bases, and 18 bases lay between the germline ends. Germline assignment: CDR1 MGHDK and CDR2 SYGVNS. The CDR3 region is CASSEGTTRGTEAFF. Here the CDR3 DNA reads TGTGCCAGCAGCGAAGGGACGACCCGGGGCACTGAAGCTTTCTTT. Filled out from reference TRBV25-1 and TRBJ1-1, the complete variable domain reads EADIYQTPRYLVIGTGKKITLECSQTMGHDKMYWYQQDPGMELHLIHYSYGVNSTEKGDLSSESTVSRIRTEHFPLTLESARPSHTSQYLCASSEGTTRGTEAFFGQGTRLTVV.

V and J are TRBV9 and TRBJ2-4, with D unclear. Trimming pared 4 bases from V and 0 bases from J, leaving 17 bases between. Germline CDR1 and CDR2: SGDLS and YYNGEE. The CDR3 runs to 17 residues. The CDR3 reads CASSPDGDTLAKNIQYF. The CDR3 nucleotides are TGTGCCAGCAGCCCTGATGGGGATACCCTAGCCAAAAACATTCAGTACTTC.

This clonotype appeared a few times. V usage is TRBV12-3 or TRBV12-4 and J usage is TRBJ1-5; D gene ambiguous. This CDR3 contains 13 residues. Trimming took off 4 bases at V and 4 bases at J, with 8 bases between the two ends. The CDR3 loop is CASSSQINQPQHF. For the CDR3, the DNA is TGTGCCAGCAGTTCCCAGATTAATCAGCCCCAGCATTTT.

The chain couples TRBV7-2 to TRBJ2-3; 7 bases are shared with TRBD2. Germline V gene data show CDR1 as SGHTA and CDR2 as FQGNSA. The CDR3 loop spans 15 amino acids. Trimming took 3 bases from V and 1 from J; bases not matched to a gene: 4. The CDR3 sequence: CASSFASGGTDTQYF. In DNA, the CDR3 is TGTGCCAGCAGCTTCGCTAGCGGTGGCACAGATACGCAGTATTTT.

This clonotype has a handful of counts. This chain uses TRBV12-3 or TRBV12-4 with TRBJ2-5; TRBD2 matches at 8 bases. CDR3 length: 15 amino acids. V dropped 1 base and J dropped 5; count of bases not matched to a gene: 6. CDR3 DNA: TGTGCCAGCAGTTTAGGGAGCGGGGGCCGGGAGACCCAGTACTTC. Translated, it gives CASSLGSGGRETQYF.